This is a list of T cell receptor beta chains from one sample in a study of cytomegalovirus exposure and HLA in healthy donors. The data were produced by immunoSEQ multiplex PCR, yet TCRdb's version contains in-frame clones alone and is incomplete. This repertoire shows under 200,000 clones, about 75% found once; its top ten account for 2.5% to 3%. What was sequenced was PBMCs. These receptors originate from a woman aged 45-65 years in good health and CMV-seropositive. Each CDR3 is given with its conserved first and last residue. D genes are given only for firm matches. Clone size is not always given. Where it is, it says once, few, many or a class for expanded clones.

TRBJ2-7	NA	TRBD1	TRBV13	CASSLTGTASYEQYF	TGTGCCAGCAGCTTGACCGGGACAGCCTCCTACGAGCAGTACTTC
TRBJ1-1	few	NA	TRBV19	CASSRGDRGTEAFF	TGTGCCAGTAGTCGGGGGGACCGAGGGACTGAAGCTTTCTTT
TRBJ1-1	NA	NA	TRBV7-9	CASSPGHILGTEAFF	TGTGCCAGCAGCCCCGGACACATCCTTGGAACTGAAGCTTTCTTT
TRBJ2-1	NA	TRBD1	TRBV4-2	CASSSAGGTYNEQFF	TGTGCCAGCAGCTCCGCAGGGGGCACCTACAATGAGCAGTTCTTC
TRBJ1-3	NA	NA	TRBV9	CASSRQPTGENTIYF	TGTGCCAGCAGCAGACAACCAACAGGCGAAAACACCATATATTTT
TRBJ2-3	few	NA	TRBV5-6	CASSLQRSTQYF	TGTGCCAGCAGCTTGCAGCGCTCAACGCAGTATTTT
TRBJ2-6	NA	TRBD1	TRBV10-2	CASRGRVRDRGTGANVLTF	TGCGCCAGCAGGGGGCGCGTCCGGGACAGGGGAACCGGGGCCAACGTCCTGACTTTC
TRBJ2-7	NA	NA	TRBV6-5	CASSYSGQSYEQYF	TGTGCCAGCAGTTACTCCGGACAGTCCTACGAGCAGTACTTC
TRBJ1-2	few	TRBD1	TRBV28	CASSYGQGYGYTF	TGTGCCAGCAGCTACGGACAGGGCTATGGCTACACCTTC
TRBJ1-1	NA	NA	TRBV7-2	CASSLSAGTEAFF	TGTGCCAGCAGCTTAAGTGCGGGAACTGAAGCTTTCTTT
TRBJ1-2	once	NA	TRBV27	CASSLAIGGNYGYTF	TGTGCCAGCAGTTTAGCGATTGGGGGGAACTATGGCTACACCTTC
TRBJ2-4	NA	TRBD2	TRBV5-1	CASRPNGLAGGRDIQYF	TGCGCCAGCAGACCGAATGGACTAGCGGGGGGAAGGGACATTCAGTACTTC
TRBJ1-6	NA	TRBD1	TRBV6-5	CASSTGAYNSPLHF	TGTGCCAGCAGTACAGGGGCCTATAATTCACCCCTCCACTTT
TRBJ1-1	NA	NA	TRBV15	CATSTGAGRNTEAFF	TGTGCCACCAGCACAGGGGCAGGGAGAAACACTGAAGCTTTCTTT
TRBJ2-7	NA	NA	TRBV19	CASSIVPGSYEQYF	TGTGCCAGTAGTATAGTTCCAGGGTCCTACGAGCAGTACTTC
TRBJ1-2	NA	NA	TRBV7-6	CASSWGEVQDGGYTF	TGTGCCAGCAGCTGGGGGGAAGTACAGGATGGTGGCTACACCTTC
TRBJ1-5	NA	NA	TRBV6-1	CASYDSPYQPQHF	TGTGCCAGCTACGACAGCCCCTATCAGCCCCAGCATTTT
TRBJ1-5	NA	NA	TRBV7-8	CASSLVDGGGQPQHF	TGTGCCAGCAGCCTGGTAGACGGGGGGGGTCAGCCCCAGCATTTT
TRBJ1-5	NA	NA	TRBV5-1	CASSLEGVSNQPQHF	TGCGCCAGCAGCTTGGAGGGGGTTAGCAATCAGCCCCAGCATTTT
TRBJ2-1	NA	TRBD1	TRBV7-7	CASSTEQGNEQFF	TGTGCCAGCAGCACAGAACAGGGGAATGAGCAGTTCTTC
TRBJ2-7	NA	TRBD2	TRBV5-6	CASSSWGTSGGVEQYF	TGTGCCAGCAGCAGTTGGGGGACTAGCGGGGGAGTCGAGCAGTACTTC
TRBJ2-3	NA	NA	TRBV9	CASSVSARGDTQYF	TGTGCCAGCAGCGTCTCAGCGCGAGGAGATACGCAGTATTTT
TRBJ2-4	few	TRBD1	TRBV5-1	CASSLGQGIQYF	TGCGCCAGCAGCTTGGGACAGGGCATTCAGTACTTC
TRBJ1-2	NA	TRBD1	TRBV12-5	CASGWGTASYGYTF	TGTGCTAGTGGTTGGGGGACAGCTTCCTATGGCTACACCTTC
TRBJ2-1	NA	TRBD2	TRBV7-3	CASSPAGGSYNEQFF	TGTGCCAGCAGCCCCGCGGGGGGTTCCTACAATGAGCAGTTCTTC
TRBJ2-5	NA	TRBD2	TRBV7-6	CASSPAGVGETQYF	TGTGCCAGCAGTCCCGCGGGGGTTGGAGAGACCCAGTACTTC
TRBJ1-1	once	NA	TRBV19	CASSRGTEAFF	TGTGCCAGTAGTCGGGGCACTGAAGCTTTCTTT
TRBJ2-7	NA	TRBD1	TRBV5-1	CASSARTGELAEQYF	TGCGCCAGCAGCGCCCGGACAGGGGAGCTGGCAGAGCAGTACTTC
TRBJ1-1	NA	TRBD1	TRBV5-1	CASSLQGPMNTEAFF	TGCGCCAGCAGCTTACAGGGGCCGATGAACACTGAAGCTTTCTTT
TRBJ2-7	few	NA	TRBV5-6	CASSLTGTYEQYF	TGTGCCAGCAGCTTGACAGGGACCTACGAGCAGTACTTC
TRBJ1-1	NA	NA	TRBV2	CASSPQRGMSTEAFF	TGTGCCAGCAGTCCCCAGCGGGGAATGAGCACTGAAGCTTTCTTT
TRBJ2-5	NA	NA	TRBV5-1	CASSLEGDQETQYF	TGCGCCAGCAGCTTGGAAGGGGATCAAGAGACCCAGTACTTC
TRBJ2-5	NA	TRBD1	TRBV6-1	CASSSSQGARETQYF	TGTGCCAGCAGTTCGTCACAGGGGGCCCGAGAGACCCAGTACTTC
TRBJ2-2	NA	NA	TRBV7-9	CASSSLTDTGELFF	TGTGCCAGCAGCTCACTGACAGACACCGGGGAGCTGTTTTTT
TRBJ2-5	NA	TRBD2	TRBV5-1	CASSLVPGGETQYF	TGTGCCAGCAGCTTGGTTCCGGGGGGAGAGACCCAGTACTTC
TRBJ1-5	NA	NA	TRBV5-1	CASTFGAGKVRSNQPQHF	TGCGCCAGCACCTTCGGCGCAGGCAAAGTCCGTAGCAATCAGCCCCAGCATTTT
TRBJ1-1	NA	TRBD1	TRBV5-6	CASSKDRGTEAFF	TGTGCCAGCAGCAAAGACAGGGGGACTGAAGCTTTCTTT
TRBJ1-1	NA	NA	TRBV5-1	CASSSQGGDTEAFF	TGCGCCAGCAGCTCACAGGGTGGAGACACTGAAGCTTTCTTT
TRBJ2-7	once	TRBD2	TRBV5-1	CASSGLAGGSYEQYF	TGCGCCAGCTCTGGACTAGCGGGGGGTTCCTACGAGCAGTACTTC
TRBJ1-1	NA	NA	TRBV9	CASSARGNMNTEAFF	TGTGCCAGCAGCGCCCGGGGAAACATGAACACTGAAGCTTTCTTT
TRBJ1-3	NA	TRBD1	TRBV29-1	CSVESQGANTIYF	TGCAGCGTTGAGTCTCAGGGGGCGAACACCATATATTTT
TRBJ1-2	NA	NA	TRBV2	CASSEDRPRGYTF	TGTGCCAGCAGCGAAGACAGGCCCAGGGGCTACACCTTC
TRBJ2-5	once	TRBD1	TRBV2	CASSVSTGGAETQYF	TGTGCCAGCAGTGTTTCAACAGGGGGCGCAGAGACCCAGTACTTC
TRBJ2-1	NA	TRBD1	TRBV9	CASSMGQTYNEQFF	TGTGCCAGCAGTATGGGACAGACGTACAATGAGCAGTTCTTC
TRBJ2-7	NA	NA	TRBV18	CASSREPYEQYF	TGTGCCAGCTCTCGAGAGCCCTACGAGCAGTACTTC
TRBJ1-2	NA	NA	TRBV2	CASRDSRDKRGYTF	TGTGCCAGCAGAGATTCCCGGGACAAAAGGGGCTACACCTTC
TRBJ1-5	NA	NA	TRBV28	CASRPGTTNQPQHF	TGTGCCAGCAGACCCGGGACAACTAATCAGCCCCAGCATTTT
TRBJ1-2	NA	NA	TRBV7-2	CASSGWGGYTF	TGTGCCAGCTCAGGGTGGGGCGGCTACACCTTC
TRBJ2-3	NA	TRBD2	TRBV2	CASSPSGGGLYTQYF	TGTGCCAGCAGTCCTTCGGGCGGGGGGCTATATACGCAGTATTTT
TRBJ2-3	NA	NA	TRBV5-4	CASSFGGGVSTDTQYF	TGTGCCAGCAGCTTTGGAGGGGGCGTATCCACAGATACGCAGTATTTT
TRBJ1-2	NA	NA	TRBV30	CAWSPLVEGNYGYTF	TGTGCCTGGAGTCCGCTGGTGGAGGGCAACTATGGCTACACCTTC
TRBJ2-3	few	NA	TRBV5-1	CASSLSTDTQYF	TGCGCCAGCAGCCTTAGCACAGATACGCAGTATTTT
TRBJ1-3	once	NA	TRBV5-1	CASSTTGLSLSGNTIYF	TGCGCCAGCAGCACTACAGGGCTCTCCCTCTCTGGAAACACCATATATTTT
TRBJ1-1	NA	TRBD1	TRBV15	CATSYNRGAAAEAFF	TGTGCCACCAGCTATAACAGGGGTGCGGCGGCTGAAGCTTTCTTT
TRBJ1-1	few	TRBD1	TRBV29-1	CSGDRGNTEAFF	TGCAGCGGAGACAGGGGGAACACTGAAGCTTTCTTT
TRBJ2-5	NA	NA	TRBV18	CASSPGQQETQYF	TGTGCCAGCTCACCCGGACAGCAAGAGACCCAGTACTTC
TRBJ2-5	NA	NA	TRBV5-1	CASSLGTGRETQYF	TGCGCCAGCAGCTTGGGAACAGGGAGAGAGACCCAGTACTTC
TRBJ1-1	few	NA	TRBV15	CATSRDGAKGTEAFF	TGTGCCACCAGCAGAGATGGGGCGAAGGGCACTGAAGCTTTCTTT
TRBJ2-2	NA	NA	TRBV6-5	CASSPVAGVTGELFF	TGTGCCAGCAGCCCGGTCGCAGGGGTCACCGGGGAGCTGTTTTTT